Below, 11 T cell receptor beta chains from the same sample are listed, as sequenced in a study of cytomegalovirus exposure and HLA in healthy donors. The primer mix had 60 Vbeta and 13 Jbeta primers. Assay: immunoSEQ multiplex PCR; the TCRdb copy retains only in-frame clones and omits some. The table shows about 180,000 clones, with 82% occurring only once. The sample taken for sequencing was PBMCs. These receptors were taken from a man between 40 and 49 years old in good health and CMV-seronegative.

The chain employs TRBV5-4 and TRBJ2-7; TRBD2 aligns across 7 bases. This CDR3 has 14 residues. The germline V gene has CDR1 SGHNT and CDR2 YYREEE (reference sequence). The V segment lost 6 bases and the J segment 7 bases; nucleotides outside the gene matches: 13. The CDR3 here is CASKRDPSPGEQYF. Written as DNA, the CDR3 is TGTGCCAGCAAGCGGGACCCCTCACCGGGAGAGCAGTACTTC.

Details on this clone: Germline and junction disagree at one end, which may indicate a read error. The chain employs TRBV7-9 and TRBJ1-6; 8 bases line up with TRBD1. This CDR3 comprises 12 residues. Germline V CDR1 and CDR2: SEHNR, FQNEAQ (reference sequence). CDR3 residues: CSSSDRGSPLHF. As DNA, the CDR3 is TGTTCCAGCAGTGACAGGGGCTCACCCCTCCACTTT.

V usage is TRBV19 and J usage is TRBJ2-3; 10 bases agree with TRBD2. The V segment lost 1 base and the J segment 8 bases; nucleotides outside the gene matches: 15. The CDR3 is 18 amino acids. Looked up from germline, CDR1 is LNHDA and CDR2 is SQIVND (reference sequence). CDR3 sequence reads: CASSIVGQRGGAGATQYF. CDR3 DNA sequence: TGTGCCAGTAGTATAGTTGGCCAGCGGGGGGGAGCGGGTGCTACGCAGTATTTT.

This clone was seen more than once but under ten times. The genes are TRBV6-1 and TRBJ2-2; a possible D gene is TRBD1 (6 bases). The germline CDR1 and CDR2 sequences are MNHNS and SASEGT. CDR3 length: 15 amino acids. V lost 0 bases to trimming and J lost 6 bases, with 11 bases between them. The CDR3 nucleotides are TGTGCCAGCAGTGAAGCGGGGGCCGTAGCCGGGGAGCTGTTTTTT. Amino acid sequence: CASSEAGAVAGELFF.

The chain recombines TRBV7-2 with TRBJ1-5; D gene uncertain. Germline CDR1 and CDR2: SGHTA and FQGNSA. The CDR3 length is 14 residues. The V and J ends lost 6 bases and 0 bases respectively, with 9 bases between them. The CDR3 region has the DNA TGTGCCAGCAGACAAATTAATAGCAATCAGCCCCAGCATTTT. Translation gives CASRQINSNQPQHF.

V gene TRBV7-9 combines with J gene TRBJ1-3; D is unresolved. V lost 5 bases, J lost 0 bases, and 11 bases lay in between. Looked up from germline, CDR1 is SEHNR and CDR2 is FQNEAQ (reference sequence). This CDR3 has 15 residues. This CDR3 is CASSLSGLSGNTIYF. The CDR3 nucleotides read TGTGCCAGCAGCCTTTCGGGTCTCTCTGGAAACACCATATATTTT.

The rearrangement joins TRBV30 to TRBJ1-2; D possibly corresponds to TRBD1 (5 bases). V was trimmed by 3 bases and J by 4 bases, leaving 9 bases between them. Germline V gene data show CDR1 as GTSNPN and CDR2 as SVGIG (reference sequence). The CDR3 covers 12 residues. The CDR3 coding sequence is TGTGCCTGGAGCCGACAGAGCTATGGCTACACCTTC. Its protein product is CAWSRQSYGYTF.

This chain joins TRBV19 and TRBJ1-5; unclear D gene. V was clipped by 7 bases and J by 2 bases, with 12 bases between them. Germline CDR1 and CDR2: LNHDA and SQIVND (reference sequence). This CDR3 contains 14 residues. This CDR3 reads CASTADRGNQPQHF. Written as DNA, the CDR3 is TGTGCCAGTACGGCGGATCGAGGCAATCAGCCCCAGCATTTT.

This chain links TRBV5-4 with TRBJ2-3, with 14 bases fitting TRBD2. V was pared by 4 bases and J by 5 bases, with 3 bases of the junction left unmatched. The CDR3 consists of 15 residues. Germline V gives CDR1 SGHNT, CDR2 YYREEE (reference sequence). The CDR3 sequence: CASSLTSGRVDTQYF. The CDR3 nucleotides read TGTGCCAGCAGCCTGACTAGCGGGAGGGTAGATACGCAGTATTTT.

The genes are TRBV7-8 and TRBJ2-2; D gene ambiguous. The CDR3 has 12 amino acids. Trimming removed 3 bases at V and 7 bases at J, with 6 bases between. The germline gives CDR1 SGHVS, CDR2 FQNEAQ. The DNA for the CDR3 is TGTGCCAGCAGCTTCGGTATCGGGGAGCTGTTTTTT. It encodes CASSFGIGELFF.

CDR3 sequence (DNA): TGTGCCAGCAGTCCTAACGGGCGAACCGGGACTCGGCTGTTTTTT. It is translated as CASSPNGRTGTRLFF. The chain has TRBV28 and TRBJ1-4; weak D call: TRBD1 (5 bases). The CDR3 totals 15 residues. V lost 5 bases, J lost 14 bases, and 24 bases lay in between. Germline V gene data show CDR1 as MDHEN and CDR2 as SYDVKM.